A selection of T cell receptor beta chains follows, all from one sample in a study of blood T cell repertoires in COVID-19. Data came from immunoSEQ multiplex PCR; TCRdb stores just in-frame clones and leaves some out. The sample has about 220,000 clones, 80% seen once. Sequencing used peripheral blood. The origin of the receptors is a woman between 70 and 85 years old with acute or convalescent COVID-19. CDR3s include the opening cysteine and the closing phenylalanine or tryptophan. Fields, in order: J gene, V gene, CDR3 protein.

>TRBJ1-3|TRBV4-1
CASSIKGGETGAGNTIYF
>TRBJ2-2|TRBV5-1
CASSLRTSAYTGELFF
>TRBJ2-6|TRBV19
CASTMGGGANVLTF
>TRBJ1-2|TRBV15
CATSANRGQSYGYTF
>TRBJ2-1|TRBV7-2
CASSLNLAGEGQFF
>TRBJ1-6|TRBV24-1
CATSDSRQGASSPLHF
>TRBJ2-3|TRBV18
CASSPLHGTSGGTSTDTQYF
>TRBJ2-1|TRBV5-1
CASSSPRGGTQFSEQFF
>TRBJ1-1|TRBV11-2
CASRGQGAQMLNTEAFF
>TRBJ1-2|TRBV5-6
CASSLRTGGYGYTF
>TRBJ2-5|TRBV12-5
CASGLNGPGGETQYF
>TRBJ1-1|TRBV19
CASSIGGNTEAFF
>TRBJ2-7|TRBV4-1
CASSQEPDEGGGSYEQYF
>TRBJ2-3|TRBV7-2
CASSPRLYSTQYF
>TRBJ1-6|TRBV6-5
CASKYEVPNSPLHF
>TRBJ1-1|TRBV2
CASSNAGITEAFF
>TRBJ2-3|TRBV29-1
CSVLASPSISTDTQYF
>TRBJ2-2|TRBV10-3
CAIRRTSGVNGELFF
>TRBJ2-7|TRBV11-2
CASSLQGAFYEQYF
>TRBJ1-4|TRBV30
CAWTGTGNEKLFF
>TRBJ2-7|TRBV7-2
CASSRIVGTPDEQYF
>TRBJ2-6|TRBV6-1
CASSEGTGGSSGANVLTF
>TRBJ1-4|TRBV6-6
CASGIGRGEKLFF
>TRBJ2-3|TRBV6-2/TRBV6-3
CASSRDRVTDTQYF
>TRBJ1-2|TRBV10-3
CAISESNSTVGGYTF
>TRBJ2-3|TRBV19
CASSITAGGVGTDTQYF
>TRBJ1-3|TRBV7-2
CASSLYWDTRNTIYF
>TRBJ1-5|TRBV5-8
CASSFTHSNQPQHF
>TRBJ2-5|TRBV7-3
CASSLTSGSQETQYF
>TRBJ1-3|TRBV2
CASRQGFGNTIYF
>TRBJ1-1|TRBV12-3/TRBV12-4
CASSFGPTLGAFF
>TRBJ2-5|TRBV2
CASSPGTRSETQYF
>TRBJ1-6|TRBV5-6
CASSLVGGNSPLHF
>TRBJ2-3|TRBV29-1
CSVGEGGSTDTQYF
>TRBJ2-7|TRBV10-3
CAITSGELSYEQYF
>TRBJ1-2|TRBV19
CASSILVGSDGYTF
>TRBJ1-4|TRBV11-2
CASSTLTTTNEKLFF
>TRBJ2-3|TRBV5-6
CASSKDSSQYF
>TRBJ2-7|TRBV27
CASRTGGTYEQYF
>TRBJ2-5|TRBV2
CASSSDRGQETQYF
>TRBJ2-7|TRBV6-5
CASSYSGQGSSYEQYF